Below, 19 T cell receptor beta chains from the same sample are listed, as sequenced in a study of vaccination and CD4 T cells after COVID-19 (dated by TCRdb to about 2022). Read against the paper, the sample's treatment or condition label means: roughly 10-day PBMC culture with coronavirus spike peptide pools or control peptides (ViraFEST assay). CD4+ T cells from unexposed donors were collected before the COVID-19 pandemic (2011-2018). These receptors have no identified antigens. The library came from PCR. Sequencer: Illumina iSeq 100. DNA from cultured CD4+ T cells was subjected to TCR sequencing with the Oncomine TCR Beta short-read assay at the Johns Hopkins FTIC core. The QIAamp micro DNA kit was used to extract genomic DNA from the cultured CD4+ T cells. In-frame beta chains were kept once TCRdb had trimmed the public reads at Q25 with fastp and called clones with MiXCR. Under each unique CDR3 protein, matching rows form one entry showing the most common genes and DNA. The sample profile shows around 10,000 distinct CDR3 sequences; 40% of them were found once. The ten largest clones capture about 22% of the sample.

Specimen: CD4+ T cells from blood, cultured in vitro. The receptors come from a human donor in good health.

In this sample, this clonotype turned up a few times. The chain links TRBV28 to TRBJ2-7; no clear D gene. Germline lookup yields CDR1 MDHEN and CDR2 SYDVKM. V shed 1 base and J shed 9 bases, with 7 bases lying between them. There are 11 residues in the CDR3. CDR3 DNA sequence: TGTGCCAGCAGTTTATACGCCGTGCAGTACTTC. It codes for CASSLYAVQYF. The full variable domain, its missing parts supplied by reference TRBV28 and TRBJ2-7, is DVKVTQSSRYLVKRTGEKVFLECVQDMDHENMFWYRQDPGLGLRLIYFSYDVKMKEKGDIPEGYSVSREKKERFSLILESASTNQTSMYLCASSLYAVQYFGPGTRLTVT.

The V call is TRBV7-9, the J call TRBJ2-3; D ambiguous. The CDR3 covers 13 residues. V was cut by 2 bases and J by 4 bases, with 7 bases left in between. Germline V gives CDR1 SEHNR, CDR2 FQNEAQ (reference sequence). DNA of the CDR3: TGTGCCAGCAGCTTACATGGGCCAGATACGCAGTATTTT. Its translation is CASSLHGPDTQYF. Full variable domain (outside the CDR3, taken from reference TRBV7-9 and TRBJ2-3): DTGVSQNPRHKITKRGQNVTFRCDPISEHNRLYWYRQTLGQGPEFLTYFQNEAQLEKSRLLSDRFSAERPKGSFSTLEIQRTEQGDSAMYLCASSLHGPDTQYFGPGTRLTVL.

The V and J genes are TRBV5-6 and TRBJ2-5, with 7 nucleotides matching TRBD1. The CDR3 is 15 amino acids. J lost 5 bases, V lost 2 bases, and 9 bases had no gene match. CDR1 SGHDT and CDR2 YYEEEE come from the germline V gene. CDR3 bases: TGTGCCAGCAGCTTTTATCAAAGCAGGGGGGAGACCCAGTACTTC. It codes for CASSFYQSRGETQYF.

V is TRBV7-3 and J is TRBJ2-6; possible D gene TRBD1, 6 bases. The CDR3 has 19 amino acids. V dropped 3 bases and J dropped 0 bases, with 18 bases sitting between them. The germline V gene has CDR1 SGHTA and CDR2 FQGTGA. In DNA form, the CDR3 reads TGTGCCAGCAGCTTGTCCGGGACAAAGAGTAACTCTGGGGCCAACGTCCTGACTTTC. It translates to CASSLSGTKSNSGANVLTF.

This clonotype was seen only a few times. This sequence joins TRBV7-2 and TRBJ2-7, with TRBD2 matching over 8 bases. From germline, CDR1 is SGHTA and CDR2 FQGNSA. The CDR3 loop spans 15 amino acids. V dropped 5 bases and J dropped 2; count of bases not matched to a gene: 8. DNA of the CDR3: TGTGCCAGCAGCCCCGGGGGGGGTCACACCTACGAGCAGTACTTC. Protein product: CASSPGGGHTYEQYF. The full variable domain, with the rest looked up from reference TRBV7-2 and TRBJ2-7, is GAGVSQSPSNKVTEKGKDVELRCDPISGHTALYWYRQSLGQGLEFLIYFQGNSAPDKSGLPSDRFSAERTGGSVSTLTIQRTQQEDSAVYLCASSPGGGHTYEQYFGPGTRLTVT.

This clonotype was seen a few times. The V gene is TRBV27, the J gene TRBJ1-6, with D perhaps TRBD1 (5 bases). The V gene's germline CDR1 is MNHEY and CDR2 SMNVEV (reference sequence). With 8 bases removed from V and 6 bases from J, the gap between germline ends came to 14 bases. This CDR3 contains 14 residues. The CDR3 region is CASGPRVRNSPLHF. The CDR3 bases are TGTGCCAGCGGCCCCAGGGTTCGTAATTCACCCCTCCACTTT.

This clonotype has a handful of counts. CDR3 nucleotides: TGTGCCAGCAGCTTAGGAGGGGCTGACCAGCCCCAGCATTTT. Its translation: CASSLGGADQPQHF. This chain joins TRBV7-2 and TRBJ1-5, with D maybe TRBD1 (5 bases). The V gene's germline CDR1 is SGHTA and CDR2 FQGNSA. This CDR3 region has 14 residues. V gave up 1 base and J gave up 7 bases, with 11 bases separating them.

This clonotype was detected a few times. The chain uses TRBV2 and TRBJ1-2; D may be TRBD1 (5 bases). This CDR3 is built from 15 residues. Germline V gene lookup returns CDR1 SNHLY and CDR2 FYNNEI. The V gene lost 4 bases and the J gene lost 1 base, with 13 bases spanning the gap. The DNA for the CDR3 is TGTGCCAGCAGTGGGGAGACAGAAGATAACTATGGCTACACCTTC. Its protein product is CASSGETEDNYGYTF.

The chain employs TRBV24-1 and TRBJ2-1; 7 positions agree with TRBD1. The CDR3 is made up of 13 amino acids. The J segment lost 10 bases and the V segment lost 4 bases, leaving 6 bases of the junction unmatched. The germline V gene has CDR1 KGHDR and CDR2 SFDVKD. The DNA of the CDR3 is TGTGCCACCAGTGACGACAGGGTTCGCGAGCAGTTCTTC. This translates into CATSDDRVREQFF.

In DNA, the CDR3 is TGCGCCAGCAGCCGACTAGCGGGAGTTGAGACCCAGTACTTC. Protein sequence: CASSRLAGVETQYF. The genes are TRBV4-1 and TRBJ2-5; 12 nucleotides match TRBD2. The CDR3 covers 14 residues. V shed 4 bases and J 5 bases; nucleotides not matched to a gene: 2. Germline CDR1 reads MGHRA; CDR2 reads YSYEKL.

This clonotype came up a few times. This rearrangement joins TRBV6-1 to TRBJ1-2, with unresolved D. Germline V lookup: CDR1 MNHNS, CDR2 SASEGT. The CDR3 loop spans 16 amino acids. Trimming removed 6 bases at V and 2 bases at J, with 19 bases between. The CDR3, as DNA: TGTGCCAGCAGGGGAATATCGAGGGCAAGGAACTATGGCTACACCTTC. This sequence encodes CASRGISRARNYGYTF.

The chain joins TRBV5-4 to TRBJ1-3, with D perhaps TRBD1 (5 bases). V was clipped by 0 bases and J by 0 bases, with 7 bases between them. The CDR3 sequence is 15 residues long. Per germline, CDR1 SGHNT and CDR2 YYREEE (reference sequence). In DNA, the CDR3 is TGTGCCAGCAGCTTGGGACAGAGCTCTGGAAACACCATATATTTT. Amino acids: CASSLGQSSGNTIYF.

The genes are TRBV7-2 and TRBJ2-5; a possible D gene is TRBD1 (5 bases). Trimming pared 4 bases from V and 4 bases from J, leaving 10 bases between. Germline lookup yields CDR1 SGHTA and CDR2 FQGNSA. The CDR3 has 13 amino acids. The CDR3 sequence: CASSSGSGETQYF. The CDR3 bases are TGTGCCAGCAGCTCAGGGTCAGGAGAGACCCAGTACTTC.

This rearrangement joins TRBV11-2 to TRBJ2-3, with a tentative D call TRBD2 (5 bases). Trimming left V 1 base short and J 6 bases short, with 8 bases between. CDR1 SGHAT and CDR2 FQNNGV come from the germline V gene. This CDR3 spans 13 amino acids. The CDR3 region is CASSLGRGDTQYF. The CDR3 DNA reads TGTGCCAGCAGCTTAGGCCGAGGGGATACGCAGTATTTT.

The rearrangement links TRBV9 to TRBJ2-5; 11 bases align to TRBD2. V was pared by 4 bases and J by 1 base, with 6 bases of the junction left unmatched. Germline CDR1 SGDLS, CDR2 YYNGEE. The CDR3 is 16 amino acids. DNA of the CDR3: TGTGCCAGCAGCAGCCCGGGACTAGCGGCCCAAGAGACCCAGTACTTC. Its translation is CASSSPGLAAQETQYF.

CDR3 protein: CASRNRGGGQPQHF. In nucleotides, the CDR3 is TGTGCCAGCAGGAATAGGGGGGGAGGACAGCCCCAGCATTTT. The chain carries TRBV2 and TRBJ1-5; a weak D match, TRBD1 (6 bases). This CDR3 contains 14 residues. With 6 bases removed from V and 7 bases from J, the gap between germline ends came to 16 bases. Germline values: CDR1 SNHLY, CDR2 FYNNEI.

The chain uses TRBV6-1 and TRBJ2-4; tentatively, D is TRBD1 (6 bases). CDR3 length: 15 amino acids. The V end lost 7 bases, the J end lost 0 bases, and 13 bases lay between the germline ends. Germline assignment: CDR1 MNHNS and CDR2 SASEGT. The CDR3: CASINRGLAKNIQYF. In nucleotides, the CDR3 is TGTGCCAGCATTAATAGGGGGTTAGCCAAAAACATTCAGTACTTC.

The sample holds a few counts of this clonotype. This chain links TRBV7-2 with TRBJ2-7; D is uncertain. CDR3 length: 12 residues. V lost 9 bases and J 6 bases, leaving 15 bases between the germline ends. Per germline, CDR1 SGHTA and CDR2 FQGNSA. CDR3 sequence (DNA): TGTGCCAGTTCCCGTAGCATCAGCGAGCAGTACTTC. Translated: CASSRSISEQYF.

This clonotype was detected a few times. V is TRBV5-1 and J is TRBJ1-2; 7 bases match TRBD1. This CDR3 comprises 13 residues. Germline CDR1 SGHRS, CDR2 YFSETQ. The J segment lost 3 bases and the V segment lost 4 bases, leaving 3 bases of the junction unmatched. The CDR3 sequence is CASSIDRDYGYTF. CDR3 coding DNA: TGCGCCAGCAGCATTGACAGGGACTATGGCTACACCTTC.